The 8 T cell receptor beta chains below come from one sample, sequenced in a study of a mutant IDH1 vaccine in newly diagnosed glioma. The assay was immunoSEQ multiplex PCR, and TCRdb's table has in-frame clones only and misses some. The sample shows about 26,000 clones, approximately 87% of them seen only once. These TCRs are of unknown antigen specificity. The time point is: week 35, safety follow-up. Mutant IDH1 20-mer peptide, at 300 ug, made up each vaccine dose, with topical imiquimod. Sample: PBMCs, taken from a glioma patient whose treatment included an IDH1 peptide vaccine. The receptors stem from a young man with glioma.

The V and J genes are TRBV7-2 and TRBJ2-2, with D perhaps TRBD2 (6 bases). Germline assignment: CDR1 SGHTA and CDR2 FQGNSA. This CDR3 is built from 14 residues. V was cut by 5 bases and J by 5 bases, with 12 bases left in between. CDR3 sequence (DNA): TGTGCCAGCAGCCGGGACTCCCCGACCGGGGAGCTGTTTTTT. Translation: CASSRDSPTGELFF.

The chain combines TRBV6-1 with TRBJ2-3, with D perhaps TRBD1 (8 bases). CDR1 is MNHNS and CDR2 is SASEGT in the germline V gene. V was clipped by 7 bases and J by 2 bases, with 13 bases between them. The CDR3 sequence is 14 residues long. CDR3 DNA: TGTGCCAGCAACAGGGGGGGGATCACAGATACGCAGTATTTT. Encoded protein: CASNRGGITDTQYF.

The chain employs TRBV30 and TRBJ1-2; no definite D call. The germline V gene has CDR1 GTSNPN and CDR2 SVGIG (reference sequence). Trimming shortened V by 0 bases and J by 7 bases, and 12 bases separated the two germline ends. The CDR3 extends over 13 amino acids. CDR3 sequence reads: CAWSVRYGFGYTF. The CDR3 region has the DNA TGTGCCTGGAGTGTACGGTACGGGTTTGGCTACACCTTC.

Only a few counts were recorded for this clone. This rearrangement joins TRBV30 to TRBJ1-1; D is undetermined. Germline V CDR1 and CDR2: GTSNPN, SVGIG (reference sequence). The CDR3 is made up of 12 amino acids. The ends were cut back, 0 bases at V and 0 bases at J, with 2 bases in the middle. CDR3: CAWSVMNTEAFF. CDR3 nucleotide sequence: TGTGCCTGGAGTGTAATGAACACTGAAGCTTTCTTT.

This chain links TRBV5-1 with TRBJ2-1, with no clear D. The CDR3 has 14 amino acids. The germline gives CDR1 SGHRS, CDR2 YFSETQ. The V gene lost 0 bases and the J gene lost 0 bases, with 4 bases spanning the gap. The CDR3 DNA reads as TGCGCCAGCAGCTTGGACAGCTCCTACAATGAGCAGTTCTTC. Translation: CASSLDSSYNEQFF.

The rearrangement links TRBV5-1 to TRBJ2-7; 10 bases agree with TRBD1. Germline CDR1 and CDR2: SGHRS and YFSETQ. Unmatched junction bases numbered 3, after V lost 0 bases and J lost 3 bases. This CDR3 is built from 15 residues. The CDR3 protein is CASSLEWDRGYEQYF. The CDR3 DNA reads TGCGCCAGCAGCTTGGAGTGGGACAGGGGCTACGAGCAGTACTTC. The whole variable domain, filled in from reference TRBV5-1 and TRBJ2-7, reads KAGVTQTPRYLIKTRGQQVTLSCSPISGHRSVSWYQQTPGQGLQFLFEYFSETQRNKGNFPGRFSGRQFSNSRSEMNVSTLELGDSALYLCASSLEWDRGYEQYFGPGTRLTVT.

The rearrangement links TRBV2 to TRBJ2-7; 10 bases are shared with TRBD1. V trimming: 4 bases; J trimming: 3 bases; junction bases outside the gene matches: 6. The CDR3 runs to 15 residues. Germline V CDR1 and CDR2: SNHLY, FYNNEI. CDR3 amino acids: CASSVGTGALYEQYF. The CDR3, as DNA: TGTGCCAGCAGTGTCGGGACAGGGGCCCTCTACGAGCAGTACTTC.

This sequence joins TRBV29-1 and TRBJ2-1; D not resolved. The germline V gene has CDR1 SQVTM and CDR2 ANQGSEA. The CDR3 has 13 residues. Trimming cost V 5 bases and J 3 bases, with 11 bases left between them. The CDR3: CSVKPSSYNEQFF. In DNA form, the CDR3 reads TGCAGCGTTAAGCCCAGCAGCTACAATGAGCAGTTCTTC.